This T cell receptor beta chain appears in the sequencing data of a study of T cell repertoires in ileal Crohn's disease. The CDR3 is 15 amino acids. The ends were cut back, 6 bases at V and 2 bases at J, with 16 bases in the middle. Germline lookup yields CDR1 MDHEN and CDR2 SYDVKM. Documented time point: neoterminal ileum biopsy at postoperative endoscopy, about 6 months after surgery. Clones were sequenced by immunoSEQ multiplex PCR, and TCRdb holds only the in-frame ones, with some missing. The sample has 13,000 or so clones; roughly 80% are singletons. The sample taken for sequencing was ileal tissue. V is TRBV28 and J is TRBJ1-2; D perhaps matches TRBD1 (6 bases). The sequence was obtained from an adult with Crohn's disease. The CDR3 DNA reads TGTGCCAGCAGCTCCCCCACGACAGGAAACTATGGCTACACCTTC. It translates to CASSSPTTGNYGYTF.